The T cell receptor beta chain described here comes from a study of T cell repertoires in cytomegalovirus infection. As for the study in general: Public TCR beta signatures indicated both CMV infection and matching HLA type.

This clonotype was detected many times. TCRdb reanalysed the reads using MiXCR and keeps one entry per CDR3 protein. The repertoire holds about 490,000 distinct CDR3 sequences, with about 15% as singletons. CDR3 length: 14 amino acids. Germline loops: CDR1 SGHTA, CDR2 FQGTGA. Trimming shortened V by 3 bases and J by 6 bases, and 11 bases separated the two germline ends. Sequencing input: CD8+ T cells from PBMCs. V gene TRBV7-3 combines with J gene TRBJ2-2, with D hard to call. This TCR came from a human donor in good health (CMV status not recorded). Some clones in this sample may be carry-over from other donors' samples. The CDR3 reads CASSLDPSPGELFF. The CDR3 DNA reads as TGTGCCAGCAGCTTGGACCCTTCACCCGGGGAGCTGTTTTTT.